This T cell receptor (beta chain) is from a study of blood T cells in healthy people across ages (dated by TCRdb to the mid-2010s). Notes on the research overall: In model experiments, template switching captured about one uniquely barcoded TCR beta cDNA molecule for every two T cells. Using deep sequencing normalized with unique cDNA molecular identifiers, the study measured how TCR beta repertoire diversity changes with age. The donors were split into four age groups: young (average roughly 15 years), middle-aged (around 40), aged (more than 60) and long-lived (about 74). Donors of different ages were randomly distributed across sequencing lanes to avoid experimental bias. The study analyzed two additional independent replicas of 1 million unique cDNA reads from the same blood draw for two donors, one aged 18 to 30 and one aged 80 or older. The paper's findings and limits, for the study overall: Compared with the aged group, more naive CD4+ T cells, fewer expanded clones and increased TCR diversity were shown by the long-lived group, suggesting age selection. Observed TCR beta diversity per million T cells fell roughly linearly with age, and a significant reduction was already apparent by age about 43. There was a strong correlation between observed TCR beta diversity and the percentage of naive T cells measured by flow cytometry. Estimates of total diversity based on one million sequenced T cells were considered lower bounds and underestimates. Donor CMV infection status was unknown, potentially confounding age-related changes in expanded clonotypes. Because profiling used bulk unsorted PBMCs, naive and antigen-experienced compartments could not be compared conclusively.

Systemically healthy Caucasian individuals from Russia, around 39 in total and aged roughly 6 to 90 years, were included as donors. Ten milliliters of peripheral blood were drawn from each donor into EDTA-treated Vacutainer tubes. Ficoll-Paque density-gradient centrifugation was used to isolate PBMCs, with at least 6.5 million per sample. Total RNA was extracted from PBMCs with Trizol reagent, with at least 6 micrograms obtained per sample. Naive CD45RAhigh/CD27high T cell percentages were measured by flow cytometry on a PBMC aliquot from every donor. The library came from 5' RACE. The instrument was an Illumina HiSeq 2500. A second PCR of roughly 6 to 12 cycles was run with a J-beta primer mix and a sample-barcoded 5' primer. A template-switch 5' adaptor carrying 12 random nucleotides introduced a unique molecular identifier onto each TCR beta cDNA molecule. Each sample yielded at least 2.5 million CDR3-containing paired-end reads. First-strand cDNA synthesis was performed from all RNA using the Mint cDNA synthesis kit, with priming by a TRBC-specific oligonucleotide. Following uracil-DNA glycosylase treatment, all cDNA underwent a first 18-cycle PCR with the universal primers M1SS and BC2_uni_R. Under the source paper's analysis protocol: Normalization of each sample was performed by random selection of 1 million high-quality reads, each carrying a distinct molecular identifier. Reads with shared molecular identifiers were discarded instead of being binned into consensus sequences. MiTCR, set to a Q25 quality threshold and the strictest error-elimination algorithm, was used for CDR3 identification, clonotype clustering and error correction. A nonparametric unseen species model with Euler transformation was used to estimate a lower bound on total TCR beta diversity. TCRdb handled the public reads itself, with Q25 trimming in fastp and clone calling in MiXCR, and kept productive beta chains. Each entry is one CDR3 protein sequence, shown with its most common DNA and genes. For this entry, the V and J calls and clone size follow TCRdb and not the study's own pipeline. The sample table shows about 640,000 distinct CDR3 sequences, and roughly three fifths are seen once. Clones ranked in the top ten supply 30% to 40% of the sample.

Turning to this clonotype: The specificity of this receptor is unknown. No base qualities exist here, and no much larger clone lies one base off it.

The sequence derives from a man in his 60s in good health. The specimen sequenced was blood.

The nucleotide sequence reads as follows: TGTGCCAGCAGCGGACAGGGAAACATTCAGTACTTC. This is translated as CASSGQGNIQYF. The chain links TRBV27 with TRBJ2-4, and 8 bases in between align with TRBD1. Looking up the germline V gene (reference sequence) yields CDR1 MNHEY and CDR2 SMNVEV. Counted from cysteine to phenylalanine, this CDR3 has 12 amino acids. The CDR3 DNA has 36 bases and is translated from base 1. Germline trimming: 6 bases from V, 6 bases from J; junction bases outside gene matches: 1.